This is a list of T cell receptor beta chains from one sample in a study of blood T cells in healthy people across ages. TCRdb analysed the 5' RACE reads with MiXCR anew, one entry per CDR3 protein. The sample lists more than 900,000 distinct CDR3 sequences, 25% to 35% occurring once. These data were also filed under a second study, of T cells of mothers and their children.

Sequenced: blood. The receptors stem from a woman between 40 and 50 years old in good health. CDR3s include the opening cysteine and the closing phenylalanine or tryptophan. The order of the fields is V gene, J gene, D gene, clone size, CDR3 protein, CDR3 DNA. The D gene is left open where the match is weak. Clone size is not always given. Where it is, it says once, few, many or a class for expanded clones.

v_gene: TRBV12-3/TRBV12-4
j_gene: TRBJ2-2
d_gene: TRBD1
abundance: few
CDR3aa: CASNLGGGNTGELFF
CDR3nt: TGTGCCAGCAACCTAGGGGGCGGGAACACCGGGGAGCTGTTTTTT

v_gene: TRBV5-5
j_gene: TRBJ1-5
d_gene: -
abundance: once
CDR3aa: CASSVVNLRDTPQHF
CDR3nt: TGTGCCAGCAGCGTGGTAAACCTCCGGGACACGCCCCAGCATTTT

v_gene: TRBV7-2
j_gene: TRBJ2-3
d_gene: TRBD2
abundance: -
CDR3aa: CASSLSLAGGTSTDTQYF
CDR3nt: TGTGCCAGCAGCTTGAGTCTAGCGGGGGGAACTAGCACAGATACGCAGTATTTT

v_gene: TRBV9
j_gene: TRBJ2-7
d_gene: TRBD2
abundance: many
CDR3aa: CASSQSGGASYEQYF
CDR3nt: TGTGCCAGCAGCCAAAGCGGGGGGGCCTCCTACGAGCAGTACTTC

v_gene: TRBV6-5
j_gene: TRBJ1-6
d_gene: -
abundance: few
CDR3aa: CASSSGVSNSPLHF
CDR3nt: TGTGCCAGCAGTTCGGGGGTGTCGAATTCACCCCTCCACTTT

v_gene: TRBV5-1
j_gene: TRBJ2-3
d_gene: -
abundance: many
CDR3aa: CASSLAPTDTQYF
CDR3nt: TGTGCCAGCAGCTTAGCCCCCACAGATACGCAGTATTTT

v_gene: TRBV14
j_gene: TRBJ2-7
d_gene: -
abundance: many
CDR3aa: CASSQVNEQYF
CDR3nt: TGTGCCAGCAGCCAAGTTAACGAGCAGTACTTC

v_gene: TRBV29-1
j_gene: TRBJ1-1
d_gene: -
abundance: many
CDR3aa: CSVGYVAPGDTEAFF
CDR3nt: TGCAGCGTTGGTTATGTAGCCCCTGGGGACACTGAAGCTTTCTTT

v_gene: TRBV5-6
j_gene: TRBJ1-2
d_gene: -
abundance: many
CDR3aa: CASSSDGWYGYTF
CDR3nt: TGTGCCAGCAGCAGTGACGGCTGGTATGGCTACACCTTC

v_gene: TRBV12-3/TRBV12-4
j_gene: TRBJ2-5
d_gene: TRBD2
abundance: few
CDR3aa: CASSPGTRGQTQYF
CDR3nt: TGTGCCAGCAGTCCAGGGACTAGGGGTCAGACCCAGTACTTC

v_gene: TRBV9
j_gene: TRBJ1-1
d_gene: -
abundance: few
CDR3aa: CASSVGTSMNTEAFF
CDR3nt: TGTGCCAGCAGCGTAGGGACTTCTATGAACACTGAAGCTTTCTTT

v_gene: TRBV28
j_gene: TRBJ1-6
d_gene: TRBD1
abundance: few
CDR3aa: CASRQSQTGVWGSPLHF
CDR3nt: TGTGCCAGCAGACAATCACAGACAGGGGTTTGGGGTTCACCCCTCCACTTT

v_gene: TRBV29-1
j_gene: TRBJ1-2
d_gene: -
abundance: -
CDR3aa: CSVAGTGMDGYTF
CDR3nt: TGCAGCGTTGCCGGGACCGGGATGGATGGCTACACCTTC

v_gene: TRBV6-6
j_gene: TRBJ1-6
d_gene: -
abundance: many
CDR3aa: CASESDSNSPLHF
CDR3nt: TGTGCCAGCGAGTCGGACAGTAATTCACCCCTCCACTTT

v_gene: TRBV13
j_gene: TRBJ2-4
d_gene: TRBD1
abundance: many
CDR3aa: CASSPGQGSAKNIQYF
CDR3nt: TGTGCCAGCAGCCCTGGACAGGGGTCCGCCAAAAACATTCAGTACTTC

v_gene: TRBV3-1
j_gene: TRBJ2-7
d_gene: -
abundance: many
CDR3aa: CASSPGTTYEQYF
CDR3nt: TGTGCCAGCAGCCCTGGGACAACCTACGAGCAGTACTTC

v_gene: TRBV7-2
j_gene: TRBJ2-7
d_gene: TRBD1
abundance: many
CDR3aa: CASRKGQGYEQYF
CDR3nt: TGTGCCAGCAGGAAGGGACAGGGCTACGAGCAGTACTTC

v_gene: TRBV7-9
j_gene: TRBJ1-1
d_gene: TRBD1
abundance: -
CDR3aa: CASSPWGQGGTEAFF
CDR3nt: TGTGCCAGCAGCCCTTGGGGACAGGGAGGCACTGAAGCTTTCTTT

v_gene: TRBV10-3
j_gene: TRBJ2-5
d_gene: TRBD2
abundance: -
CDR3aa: CAISTTSGGKETQYF
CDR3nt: TGTGCCATCAGCACAACTAGCGGGGGCAAAGAGACCCAGTACTTC

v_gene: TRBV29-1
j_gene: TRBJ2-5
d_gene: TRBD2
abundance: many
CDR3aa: CSVEDRKGRGKTQYF
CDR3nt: TGCAGCGTTGAAGATAGGAAGGGGCGGGGGAAGACCCAGTACTTC

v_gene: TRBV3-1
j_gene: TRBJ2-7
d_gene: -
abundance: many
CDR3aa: CASSQFEYEQYF
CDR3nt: TGTGCCAGCAGCCAATTTGAATACGAGCAGTACTTC

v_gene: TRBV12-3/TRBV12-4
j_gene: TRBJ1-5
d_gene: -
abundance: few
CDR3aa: CASSPRVQPQHF
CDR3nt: TGTGCCAGCAGCCCTAGGGTTCAGCCCCAGCATTTT

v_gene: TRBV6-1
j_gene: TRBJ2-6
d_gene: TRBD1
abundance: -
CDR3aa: CASSDSRGLSGANVLTF
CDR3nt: TGTGCCAGCAGTGATTCCAGGGGGCTTTCTGGGGCCAACGTCCTGACTTTC

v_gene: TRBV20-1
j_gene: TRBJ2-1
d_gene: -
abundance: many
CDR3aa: CSASVRNEQFF
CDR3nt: TGCAGTGCTTCCGTTCGCAATGAGCAGTTCTTC

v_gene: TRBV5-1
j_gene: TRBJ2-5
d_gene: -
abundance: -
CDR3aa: CASSFPGGEETQYF
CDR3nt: TGCGCCAGCAGCTTCCCTGGAGGGGAAGAGACCCAGTACTTC

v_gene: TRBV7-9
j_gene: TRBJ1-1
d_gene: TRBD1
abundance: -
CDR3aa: CASSSPGQLMNTEAFF
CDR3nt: TGTGCCAGCAGCTCGCCGGGACAGCTAATGAACACTGAAGCTTTCTTT

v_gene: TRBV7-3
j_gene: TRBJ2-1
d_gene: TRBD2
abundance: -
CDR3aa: CASSLTLTSGGNGQFF
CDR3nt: TGTGCCAGCAGCTTAACGTTAACTAGCGGGGGTAATGGGCAGTTCTTC

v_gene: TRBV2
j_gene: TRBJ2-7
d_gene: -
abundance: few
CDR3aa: CATLGEGETGTYEQYF
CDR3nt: TGTGCCACCTTGGGGGAGGGCGAGACAGGGACCTACGAGCAGTACTTC

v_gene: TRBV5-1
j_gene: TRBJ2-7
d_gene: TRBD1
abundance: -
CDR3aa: CASSDGTGVNYEQYF
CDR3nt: TGCGCCAGCAGCGACGGGACAGGGGTCAACTACGAGCAGTACTTC

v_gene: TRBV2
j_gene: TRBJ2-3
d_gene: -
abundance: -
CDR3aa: CASSERNTDTQYF
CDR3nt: TGTGCCAGCAGTGAGCGAAACACGGATACGCAGTATTTT

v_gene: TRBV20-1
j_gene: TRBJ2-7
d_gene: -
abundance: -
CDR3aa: CSAQNIDRGYEQYF
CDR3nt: TGCAGTGCACAGAACATAGACAGAGGCTACGAGCAGTACTTC

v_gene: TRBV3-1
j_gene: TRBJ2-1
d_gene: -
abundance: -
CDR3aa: CASSLAYNSYNEQFF
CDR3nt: TGTGCCAGCAGCCTCGCTTACAACTCCTACAATGAGCAGTTCTTC

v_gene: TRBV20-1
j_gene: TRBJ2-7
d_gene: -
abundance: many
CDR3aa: CSAFSKIRESNYEQYF
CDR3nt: TGCAGTGCTTTTTCGAAAATCAGGGAGTCCAACTACGAGCAGTACTTC

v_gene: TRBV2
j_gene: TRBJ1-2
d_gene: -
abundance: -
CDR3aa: CASEGGTSGYTF
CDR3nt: TGTGCCAGCGAGGGGGGTACCTCTGGCTACACCTTC